This TCR beta chain derives from a study of cytomegalovirus exposure and HLA in healthy donors. Across the study: Most donors, roughly 77% of over 300 genotyped, fell in the Caucasian-associated ancestry cluster. Study outcomes and limitations: Looking again later, the authors saw that most CMV-associated TCR beta chains seemed HLA-restricted.

Donors had nominal health at sampling but likely had unrecorded immune exposures. The germline V gene has CDR1 SGDLS and CDR2 YYNGEE. The CDR3 spans 15 residues. After removal of 0 bases from V and 8 bases from J, the junction contained 7 bases not matched to a gene. Primers for the PCR totalled 60 Vbeta and 13 Jbeta. The method was immunoSEQ multiplex PCR; TCRdb's version includes in-frame clones alone and lacks a portion of them. Here the sample spans over 150,000 clones, roughly 77% being singletons. About this clone itself: Its antigen is currently unknown.

Sequencing input: PBMCs. V usage is TRBV9 and J usage is TRBJ2-1; TRBD1 aligns across 8 bases. This TCR came from a woman between 40 and 50 years old in good health and CMV-seropositive. In DNA, the CDR3 is TGTGCCAGCAGCGTAGCTCCAGGGGGCTGGGATGAGCAGTTCTTC. Protein product: CASSVAPGGWDEQFF.